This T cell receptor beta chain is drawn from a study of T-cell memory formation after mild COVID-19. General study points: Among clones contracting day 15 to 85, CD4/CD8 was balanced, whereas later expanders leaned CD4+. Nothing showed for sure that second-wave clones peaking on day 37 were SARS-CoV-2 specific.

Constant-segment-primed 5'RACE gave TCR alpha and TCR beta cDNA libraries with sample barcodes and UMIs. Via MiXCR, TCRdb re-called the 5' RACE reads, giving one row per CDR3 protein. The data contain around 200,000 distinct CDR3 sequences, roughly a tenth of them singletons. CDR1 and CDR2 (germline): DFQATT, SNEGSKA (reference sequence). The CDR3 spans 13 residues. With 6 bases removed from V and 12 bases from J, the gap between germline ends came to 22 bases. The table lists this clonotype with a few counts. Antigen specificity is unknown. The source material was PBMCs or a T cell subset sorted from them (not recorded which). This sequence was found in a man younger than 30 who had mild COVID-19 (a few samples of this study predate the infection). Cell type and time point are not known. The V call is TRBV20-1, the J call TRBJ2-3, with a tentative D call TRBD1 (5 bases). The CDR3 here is CSARWGREWGQYF. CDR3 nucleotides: TGCAGTGCCCGGTGGGGCCGCGAGTGGGGCCAGTATTTT.